The 18 T cell receptor beta chains given below trace back to one sample, sequenced in a study of T cell repertoires in cytomegalovirus infection. TCRdb re-called the reads through MiXCR, storing one row per CDR3 protein. This table holds under 200,000 distinct CDR3 sequences, more than 9% found once. The sequenced sample consisted of PBMCs. The receptors here all came from a human donor in good health (CMV status not recorded). Some clones in this sample may be carry-over from other donors' samples.

This clonotype was observed a few times. This sequence joins TRBV19 and TRBJ1-1, with a weak D call TRBD1 (5 bases). The ends were cut back, 3 bases at V and 6 bases at J, with 14 bases in the middle. Per the germline V gene, CDR1 is LNHDA and CDR2 is SQIVND (reference sequence). The CDR3 length is 14 residues. The CDR3 DNA follows: TGTGCCAGTAGTATCCCTGGATCGGGGGCTGAAGCTTTCTTT. Amino acids: CASSIPGSGAEAFF.

This clonotype has ten or more counts. The chain couples TRBV7-2 to TRBJ2-7, with D maybe TRBD2 (5 bases). Germline V gene sequence: CDR1 SGHTA, CDR2 FQGNSA. The CDR3 covers 14 residues. Trimming shortened V by 3 bases and J by 2 bases, and 11 bases separated the two germline ends. CDR3 loop: CASSFGGMAYEQYF. DNA for the CDR3: TGTGCCAGCAGCTTCGGAGGAATGGCCTACGAGCAGTACTTC.

This clonotype occurred many times. Mismatch with germline at one junction end may stem from a read error. The chain has TRBV7-7 and TRBJ2-5, with D perhaps TRBD1 (5 bases). CDR1 is SSHAT, CDR2 FNYEAQ, per germline (reference sequence). The CDR3 covers 12 residues. The chain's CDR3 is CASSRVSETQYF. The CDR3 DNA is TGTGCTAGCAGCAGGGTATCAGAGACCCAGTACTTC.

On this clonotype itself: At one of its ends the junction is not consistent with the germline gene, which may arise from a read error. This rearrangement joins TRBV7-4 to TRBJ1-2; D perhaps matches TRBD1 (6 bases). Germline V gene data show CDR1 as SGHVT and CDR2 as SQSDAQ. The CDR3 totals 16 residues. This CDR3 is CASSLTGTRINNGYTF. Written as DNA, the CDR3 is TGTGCCAGCAGCCTAACCGGGACAAGGATTAACAATGGCTACACCTTC.

This clonotype appeared a few times. This chain connects TRBV6-1 to TRBJ2-7, with 10 nucleotides matching TRBD2. V trimming: 2 bases; J trimming: 5 bases; junction bases outside the gene matches: 15. CDR1 is MNHNS, CDR2 SASEGT, per germline. The length of the CDR3 is 18 residues. This CDR3 reads CASSESIVGSSGGHEQYF. The DNA for the CDR3 is TGTGCCAGCAGTGAATCTATCGTCGGGTCTAGCGGGGGCCACGAGCAGTACTTC.

The V gene is TRBV29-1, the J gene TRBJ2-3, with 13 nucleotides matching TRBD2. V lost 4 bases to trimming and J lost 3 bases; unmatched junction nucleotides: 16. From germline, CDR1 is SQVTM and CDR2 ANQGSEA. The CDR3 loop spans 19 amino acids. This CDR3 reads CSVGFILAGGPGATDTQYF. CDR3 sequence (DNA): TGCAGCGTTGGATTTATACTAGCGGGAGGGCCTGGGGCTACAGATACGCAGTATTTT.

This clonotype was counted between two and nine times. This chain uses TRBV19 with TRBJ1-1, with a tentative D call TRBD1 (5 bases). Trimming pared 0 bases from V and 0 bases from J, leaving 8 bases between. Per germline, CDR1 LNHDA and CDR2 SQIVND (reference sequence). CDR3 length: 15 residues. The CDR3 spells CASSIDGGMNTEAFF. The CDR3 bases are TGTGCCAGTAGTATAGACGGGGGAATGAACACTGAAGCTTTCTTT. The entire variable domain, with the rest obtained from reference TRBV19 and TRBJ1-1, is as follows: DGGITQSPKYLFRKEGQNVTLSCEQNLNHDAMYWYRQDPGQGLRLIYYSQIVNDFQKGDIAEGYSVSREKKESFPLTVTSAQKNPTAFYLCASSIDGGMNTEAFFGQGTRLTVV.

The chain joins TRBV11-2 to TRBJ1-5, with D unclear. Trimming cost V 1 base and J 2 bases, with 9 bases left between them. Per germline, CDR1 SGHAT and CDR2 FQNNGV. This CDR3 is built from 15 residues. CDR3 amino acids: CASSLADGGNQPQHF. The CDR3 coding sequence is TGTGCCAGCAGCTTAGCGGACGGAGGCAATCAGCCCCAGCATTTT.

At least ten counts were recorded for this clonotype. The chain is built from TRBV6-4 and TRBJ2-6; D ambiguous. Germline CDR1 and CDR2: MRHNA and SNTAGT. The germline V and J ends were trimmed by 7 bases and 0 bases, with 7 bases remaining between them. This CDR3 has 14 residues. This CDR3 reads CASMSYSGANVLTF. The DNA for the CDR3 is TGTGCCAGCATGAGCTACTCTGGGGCCAACGTCCTGACTTTC.

V and J are TRBV20-1 and TRBJ2-1; D is possibly TRBD1 or TRBD2 (6 bases each). The CDR3 runs 14 residues. Trimming pared 1 base from V and 6 bases from J, leaving 13 bases between. In germline, CDR1 is DFQATT, CDR2 SNEGSKA (reference sequence). The CDR3 is CSARGYREVNEQFF. The DNA of the CDR3 is TGCAGTGCTAGAGGCTACAGGGAGGTCAATGAGCAGTTCTTC.

This clonotype was seen many times. This chain links TRBV12-3 or TRBV12-4 with TRBJ2-7; 11 nucleotides match TRBD1. With V trimmed by 6 bases and J by 3 bases, 4 bases remained unmatched. This CDR3 region has 14 residues. CDR3 loop: CASSTGTGGYEQYF. The CDR3 bases are TGTGCCAGCAGCACCGGGACAGGGGGCTACGAGCAGTACTTC.

This clonotype was seen at least ten times. V usage is TRBV12-3 or TRBV12-4 and J usage is TRBJ1-6; unclear D gene. V dropped 2 bases and J dropped 7 bases, with 15 bases sitting between them. The CDR3 runs to 16 residues. CDR3 coding DNA: TGTGCCAGCAGTTTATCTGGAATTATTGTGAATTCACCCCTCCACTTT. Its protein product is CASSLSGIIVNSPLHF.

This clonotype was counted ten times or more. This chain joins TRBV7-2 and TRBJ2-2; no clear D gene. The CDR3 spans 14 residues. The V and J ends lost 5 bases and 6 bases respectively, with 13 bases between them. The V gene's germline CDR1 is SGHTA and CDR2 FQGNSA. In nucleotides, the CDR3 is TGTGCCAGCAGCACAAGCCGATCCGCCGGGGAGCTGTTTTTT. It translates to CASSTSRSAGELFF.

This clonotype was detected ten times or more. The V gene is TRBV6-5, the J gene TRBJ2-2, with 8 bases lining up with TRBD2. Germline V gene data show CDR1 as MNHEY and CDR2 as SVGAGI. This CDR3 has 11 amino acids. V lost 11 bases to trimming and J lost 7 bases; unmatched junction nucleotides: 3. The DNA of the CDR3 is TGTGCCGCGGGGGGCCGCGGGGAGCTGTTTTTT. This sequence encodes CAAGGRGELFF.

This clonotype was seen repeatedly, ten times or more. This chain uses TRBV7-8 with TRBJ1-1, with a possible D match to TRBD1 (5 bases). The V gene lost 2 bases and the J gene lost 3 bases, with 7 bases spanning the gap. Germline CDR1 SGHVS, CDR2 FQNEAQ. The CDR3 is 13 residues long. CDR3 nucleotide sequence: TGTGCCAGCAGCTTACGGGGGTACACTGAAGCTTTCTTT. Its translation: CASSLRGYTEAFF.

This clonotype was detected a few times. The chain carries TRBV7-9 and TRBJ2-7; D remains unclear. The CDR3 runs to 11 residues. V shed 5 bases and J shed 3 bases, with 5 bases lying between them. Germline CDR1 SEHNR, CDR2 FQNEAQ (reference sequence). The CDR3 DNA reads TGTGCCAGCAGCGATAGCTACGAGCAGTACTTC. Its protein is CASSDSYEQYF.

This clonotype was observed many times. The CDR3 region has the DNA TGTGCCAGTAGCCCCCAGGTTTCCAATCAGCCCCAGCATTTT. This sequence encodes CASSPQVSNQPQHF. The V gene is TRBV19, the J gene TRBJ1-5; D gene ambiguous. The V end was cut by 6 bases, the J end by 3 bases, with 12 bases between. CDR1 and CDR2 (germline): LNHDA, SQIVND (reference sequence). CDR3 size: 14 residues.

A few counts support this clonotype. A much larger clone lies one base from this, so it may be a read error. The CDR3 sequence is CTSSRQGSGTEAFF. The CDR3 DNA is TGCACCAGCAGCCGACAGGGCTCGGGCACTGAAGCTTTCTTT. The chain is built from TRBV5-1 and TRBJ1-1, with 7 bases that match TRBD1. This CDR3 region has 14 residues. Germline V gives CDR1 SGHRS, CDR2 YFSETQ.